This is a list of T cell receptor beta chains from one sample in a study of T cells after yellow fever vaccination. MiXCR, applied by TCRdb to the 5' RACE reads, yields one record per CDR3 protein. Of some 560,000 distinct CDR3 sequences listed, 15% to 20% are singletons. This specimen was PBMCs, taken 15 days after the yellow fever booster vaccination. Source of these receptors: a man younger than 40 who received the YFV17D yellow fever vaccine. CDR3s include the opening cysteine and the closing phenylalanine or tryptophan. A D gene is named only where the DNA matches it firmly. Size tells how often a clone was seen (once, few, many) or the class of an expanded clone, and some rows leave it out.

J	D	size	V	DNA	CDR3
TRBJ2-6	TRBD1	NA	TRBV6-4	TGTGCCAGCAGGACCGGGACAGGGTTTCATAGCTCCTTCTCTGGGGCCAACGTCCTGACTTTC	CASRTGTGFHSSFSGANVLTF
TRBJ2-2	NA	few	TRBV10-3	TGTGCCATCGTTGGGGGACCCGGGGAGCTGTTTTTT	CAIVGGPGELFF
TRBJ2-5	TRBD2	few	TRBV18	TGTGCCAGCTCGCGACTAGCGGTTCAAGAGACCCAGTACTTC	CASSRLAVQETQYF
TRBJ2-7	TRBD2	NA	TRBV10-2	TGCGCCAGCAGTGTAGGAGGGAGGGCCGCTTCGTCGGCCTACGAGCAGTACTTC	CASSVGGRAASSAYEQYF
TRBJ1-3	NA	many	TRBV29-1	TGCAGCGTTGAAGATTTTGGAGAAGCTGGAAACACCATATATTTT	CSVEDFGEAGNTIYF
TRBJ2-3	NA	NA	TRBV7-2	TGTGCCAGCAGCCGGGACGCCGGCACAGATACGCAGTATTTT	CASSRDAGTDTQYF
TRBJ2-4	NA	NA	TRBV2	TGTGCCAGCAGTGAAGGTGCTGGGATTCGAAACATTCAGTACTTC	CASSEGAGIRNIQYF
TRBJ2-1	NA	few	TRBV20-1	TGCAGTGCTAGAGACCACCGGGACCCGATCAATAATGAGCAGTTCTTC	CSARDHRDPINNEQFF
TRBJ2-7	TRBD2	NA	TRBV5-1	TGCGCCAGCAGCTTAGGGACTAGCTTGTACGAGCAGTACTTC	CASSLGTSLYEQYF
TRBJ2-3	TRBD2	NA	TRBV24-1	TGTGCCACCAGTGATAGCGGGACTAGCGGCACAGATACGCAGTATTTT	CATSDSGTSGTDTQYF